This T cell receptor beta chain derives from a study of cytomegalovirus exposure and HLA in healthy donors. Study-level points and caveats: The likely explanation for a cluster of highly shared sequence variants was sequencing artifact. Compared with the roughly 670-donor mean, an Asian-associated ancestry cluster reportedly had fewer N-insertions, according to a later analysis. TCR beta V- and J-gene trimming was later associated with a missense DCLRE1C variant.

The primer mix had 60 Vbeta and 13 Jbeta primers. The protocol was immunoSEQ multiplex PCR, while the TCRdb copy is restricted to in-frame clones and leaves out a portion. Seen here are around 140,000 clones, roughly 72% observed once, and the top ten hold roughly 7.3%. To note about this clone: Its antigen is not known.

Germline-derived CDR1 and CDR2 are MNHEY and SMNVEV (reference sequence). V was clipped by 7 bases and J by 0 bases; unmatched bases: 11. The CDR3 is 17 amino acids. Sequenced: PBMCs. The chain is built from TRBV27 and TRBJ1-5, with TRBD1 matching over 8 bases. The TCR was taken from a male donor in good health and CMV-seronegative. The CDR3 DNA sequence: TGTGCCAGCAAAAAAGGGACAGGCAGCCATAGCAATCAGCCCCAGCATTTT. This encodes CASKKGTGSHSNQPQHF.